This TCR beta chain stems from a study of vaccination and CD4 T cells after COVID-19. Comments on this clonotype: Antigen unknown.

Indicated treatment: roughly ten-day PBMC culture with coronavirus spike peptide pools or control peptides (ViraFEST assay). It was before the COVID-19 pandemic (2011-2018) that the unexposed donor's CD4+ T cells were collected. CDR3 length: 14 residues. CDR1 and CDR2 from the germline V gene are SGHTA and FQGTGA. V lost 3 bases and J lost 1, with 9 bases in between. Oncomine TCR Beta short-read sequencing was applied to DNA from cultured CD4+ T cells. TCRdb processed the PCR reads anew with MiXCR; each CDR3 protein has one entry. This table has just over 7,000 distinct CDR3 sequences, around half appearing once.

This clonotype was obtained from a human donor in good health. Sample: CD4+ T cells from blood, cultured in vitro. The V call is TRBV7-3, the J call TRBJ1-1; the D is unclear. DNA for the CDR3: TGTGCCAGCAGCTTTGACGGCGAGAACACTGAAGCTTTCTTT. Amino acid sequence: CASSFDGENTEAFF.